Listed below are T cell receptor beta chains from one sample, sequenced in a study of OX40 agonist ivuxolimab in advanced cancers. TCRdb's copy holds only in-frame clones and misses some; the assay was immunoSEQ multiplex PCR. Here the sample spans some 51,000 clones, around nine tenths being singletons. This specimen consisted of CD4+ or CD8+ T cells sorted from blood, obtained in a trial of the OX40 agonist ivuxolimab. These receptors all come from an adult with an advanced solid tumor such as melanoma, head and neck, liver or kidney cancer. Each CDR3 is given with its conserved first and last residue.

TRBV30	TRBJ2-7	CAWSIGTGGFDEQYF
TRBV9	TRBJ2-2	CASSNAGELFF
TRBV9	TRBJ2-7	CASSDRDGTYEQYF
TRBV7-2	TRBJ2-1	CASSSLAGGTSSYNEQFF
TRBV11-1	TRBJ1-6	CASSVAGQSSPLHF
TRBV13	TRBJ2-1	CASSIGTVYNEQFF
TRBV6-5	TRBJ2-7	CANLRDRGNYEQYF
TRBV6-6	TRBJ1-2	CASSSSGGKYGYTF
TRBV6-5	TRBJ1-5	CASSYGGNQPQHF
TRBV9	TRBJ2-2	CASSPRQGSTGELFF
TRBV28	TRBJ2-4	CASSTPVDIQYF
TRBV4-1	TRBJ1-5	CASSQGLQGANSNQPQHF
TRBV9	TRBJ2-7	CASSGGRGHEQYF
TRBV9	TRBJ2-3	CASSPPGRLQDAQYF
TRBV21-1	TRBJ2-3	CASSPIGGTPTDTQYF
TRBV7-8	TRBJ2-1	CASSLETGAGEQFF
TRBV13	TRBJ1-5	CASSLGGHSNQPQHF
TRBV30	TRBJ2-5	CAWSVRPLLQYF
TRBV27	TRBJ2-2	CASSLVTGELFF
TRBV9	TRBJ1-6	CASSSTDRSSYNSPLHF
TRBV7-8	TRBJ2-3	CASSLGGRDTQYF
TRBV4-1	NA	CASSEAVVGDEQYF
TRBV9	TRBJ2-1	CASSEGGAYNEQFF
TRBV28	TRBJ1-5	CASSLDGNQPQHF
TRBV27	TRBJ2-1	CASSSPGAASKDEQFF
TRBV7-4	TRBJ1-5	CASSFLTDRRGNQPQHF
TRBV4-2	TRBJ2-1	CASSQIAGGYNEQFF
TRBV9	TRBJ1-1	CASSDQGVNTEAFF
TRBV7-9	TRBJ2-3	CASTPDYFTDTQYF
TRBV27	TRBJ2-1	CASSLGHNEQFF
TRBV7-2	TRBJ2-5	CASSFNQETQYF
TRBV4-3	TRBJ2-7	CASSQGEGSYEQYF